This T cell receptor beta chain was sequenced in a study of blood T cell repertoires in COVID-19. The wider study: Both acute and convalescent COVID-19 samples were obtained from the United States, Italy and Spain.

The CDR3 runs to 15 residues. From germline, CDR1 is SEHNR and CDR2 FQNEAQ (reference sequence). Germline trimming cut 4 bases from V and 5 bases from J; bases unmatched to any gene: 10. Authors' methods: Reference gene primers were amplified, and this amplification served to estimate nucleated cell counts. TCRdb keeps only in-frame clones here, not all; method: immunoSEQ multiplex PCR. V and J calls and clone size are copied from that table; D and trimming were computed from the DNA. The sample includes about 220,000 clones, 80% to 85% of them seen just once. Material: peripheral blood. The chain joins TRBV7-9 to TRBJ1-2; 7 bases fit TRBD1. The receptor's source is a woman in her sixties with acute or convalescent COVID-19. CDR3 DNA: TGTGCCAGCAGCTCCCTCGAGGGGGCTTATTATGGCTACACCTTC. Its translation is CASSSLEGAYYGYTF.